Listed here are 23 T cell receptor beta chains from one sample, sequenced in a study of T-cell memory formation after mild COVID-19. TCRdb redid the calling of the 5' RACE reads with MiXCR, one entry per CDR3 protein. Of about 14,000 distinct CDR3 sequences in the sample, roughly 19% are singletons; the top ten hold around 48%. Input material: PBMCs or a T cell subset sorted from them (not recorded which). Source of these receptors: an adult woman who had mild COVID-19 (a few samples of this study predate the infection). Cell type and time point are not known.

This clonotype was detected ten times or more. The genes are TRBV5-4 and TRBJ1-2, with D possibly TRBD1 on 5 matching bases. This CDR3 is built from 16 residues. Germline V gene lookup returns CDR1 SGHNT and CDR2 YYREEE (reference sequence). Trimming removed 4 bases from V and 8 bases from J, with 24 bases in between. The CDR3 sequence is CASSHAGTFPLGGYTF. The CDR3 region has the DNA TGTGCCAGCAGCCACGCCGGGACTTTTCCCCTCGGCGGCTACACCTTC. The full variable domain, in which reference TRBV5-4 and TRBJ1-2 provide the parts outside the CDR3, is ETGVTQSPTHLIKTRGQQVTLRCSSQSGHNTVSWYQQALGQGPQFIFQYYREEENGRGNFPPRFSGLQFPNYSSELNVNALELDDSALYLCASSHAGTFPLGGYTFGSGTRLTVV.

This clonotype was picked up many times. The CDR3 loop reads CSARKTGGTGNTIYF. The CDR3 DNA sequence: TGCAGTGCTCGGAAGACAGGGGGAACGGGAAACACCATATATTTT. The chain links TRBV20-1 to TRBJ1-3; 9 bases match TRBD1. Germline CDR1 DFQATT, CDR2 SNEGSKA (reference sequence). The CDR3 sequence is 15 residues long. The V segment lost 5 bases and the J segment 4 bases; nucleotides outside the gene matches: 9.

This clonotype was detected many times. The rearrangement joins TRBV12-3 or TRBV12-4 to TRBJ1-2; TRBD1 aligns across 9 bases. Trimming took 5 bases from V and 6 from J; bases not matched to a gene: 10. The CDR3 is made up of 15 amino acids. The CDR3 DNA reads TGTGCCAGCAGTGAATATAGGGACAGGGTGGATGGCTACACCTTC. This translates into CASSEYRDRVDGYTF.

The chain recombines TRBV29-1 with TRBJ2-2, with unresolved D. Germline V gives CDR1 SQVTM, CDR2 ANQGSEA. V lost 3 bases and J 4 bases, leaving 9 bases between the germline ends. CDR3 length: 13 residues. CDR3 DNA: TGCAGCGTTGACGGCCTAGGCACCGGGGAGCTGTTTTTT. Residues: CSVDGLGTGELFF.

This clonotype was found a few times. The chain uses TRBV4-1 and TRBJ1-2; the D is unclear. The CDR3 runs to 14 residues. Trimming removed 0 bases at V and 4 bases at J, with 9 bases between. CDR1 is MGHRA and CDR2 is YSYEKL in the germline V gene. The DNA of the CDR3 is TGCGCCAGCAGCCAAGAGGGCAGAGCCTATGGCTACACCTTC. This translates into CASSQEGRAYGYTF.

This clonotype showed up many times. The chain recombines TRBV2 with TRBJ2-3, with 9 bases fitting TRBD1. V gave up 5 bases and J gave up 4 bases; unmatched junction bases: 7. The CDR3 is 15 amino acids. The germline V gene has CDR1 SNHLY and CDR2 FYNNEI. The CDR3 here is CASSSPGQGADTQYF. The CDR3 nucleotides read TGTGCCAGCAGTTCACCGGGACAGGGCGCAGATACGCAGTATTTT.

This clonotype occurred many times. The CDR3 region is CASSLAVMNTEAFF. The CDR3 DNA reads TGTGCCAGCAGCTTAGCAGTCATGAACACTGAAGCTTTCTTT. The V call is TRBV7-9, the J call TRBJ1-1; D uncertain. The V end lost 0 bases, the J end lost 0 bases, and 5 bases lay between the germline ends. Germline values: CDR1 SEHNR, CDR2 FQNEAQ (reference sequence). The CDR3 contains 14 residues. The full variable domain, its missing parts supplied by reference TRBV7-9 and TRBJ1-1, is DTGVSQNPRHKITKRGQNVTFRCDPISEHNRLYWYRQTLGQGPEFLTYFQNEAQLEKSRLLSDRFSAERPKGSFSTLEIQRTEQGDSAMYLCASSLAVMNTEAFFGQGTRLTVV.

This clonotype was counted many times. This rearrangement joins TRBV15 to TRBJ2-1, with TRBD1 identical over 7 bases. The CDR3 consists of 19 residues. V lost 2 bases, J lost 1 base, and 14 bases stayed unmatched. Germline V gene data show CDR1 as LNHNV and CDR2 as YYDKDF (reference sequence). The CDR3 here is CATSRQRGTAIGSYNEQFF. CDR3 bases: TGTGCCACCAGCAGACAAAGGGGGACAGCGATTGGGTCCTACAATGAGCAGTTCTTC.

This clonotype was recorded many times. The chain recombines TRBV9 with TRBJ2-3, with a possible D match to TRBD2 (6 bases). Germline V gene sequence: CDR1 SGDLS, CDR2 YYNGEE. CDR3 length: 17 residues. Trimming removed 1 base at V and 0 bases at J, with 15 bases between. CDR3 sequence (DNA): TGTGCCAGCAGCGTAAGGGACTTCCACTCTAGCACAGATACGCAGTATTTT. This gives the protein CASSVRDFHSSTDTQYF.

This clonotype was counted ten times or more. The chain couples TRBV5-1 to TRBJ1-2, with 7 nucleotides matching TRBD1. V lost 4 bases, J lost 6 bases, and 15 bases stayed unmatched. This CDR3 region has 16 residues. Germline V CDR1 and CDR2: SGHRS, YFSETQ. The CDR3 DNA is TGCGCCAGCAGCGTAACAAATACGGGACAGATGAATGGCTACACCTTC. Its translation is CASSVTNTGQMNGYTF.

The rearrangement joins TRBV20-1 to TRBJ2-3, with 10 positions matching TRBD2. The CDR3 has 16 residues. Germline V gene data show CDR1 as DFQATT and CDR2 as SNEGSKA (reference sequence). The V segment lost 3 bases and the J segment 5 bases; nucleotides outside the gene matches: 11. CDR3 DNA: TGCAGTGCTAGGGGTGCGTCTAGCGGGGGTCAAGATACGCAGTATTTT. This gives the protein CSARGASSGGQDTQYF.

This clonotype was found many times. The chain employs TRBV6-6 and TRBJ2-2, with TRBD2 as a possible D gene (5 bases). Germline CDR1 and CDR2: MNHNY and SVGAGI (reference sequence). The CDR3 is made up of 15 amino acids. The V end lost 4 bases, the J end lost 6 bases, and 15 bases lay between the germline ends. The CDR3 nucleotides are TGTGCCAGCAGTTCTCAGGACTTTGGGGCCGGGGAGCTGTTTTTT. The encoded protein is CASSSQDFGAGELFF.

This clonotype appeared many times. The chain is built from TRBV7-9 and TRBJ1-1; D is uncertain. The CDR3 length is 16 residues. V lost 2 bases and J lost 1, with 14 bases in between. Germline V lookup: CDR1 SEHNR, CDR2 FQNEAQ (reference sequence). The CDR3 spells CASSLLGSQSNTEAFF. DNA for the CDR3: TGTGCCAGCAGCTTACTGGGTTCCCAGTCGAACACTGAAGCTTTCTTT.

In this sample, this clonotype turned up many times. The chain couples TRBV19 to TRBJ2-2; no firm D call. CDR1 and CDR2 (germline): LNHDA, SQIVND (reference sequence). V was cut by 5 bases and J by 1 base, with 5 bases left in between. The CDR3 has 13 residues. The CDR3 nucleotides are TGTGCCAGTAGTGCCAGGAACACCGGGGAGCTGTTTTTT. This sequence encodes CASSARNTGELFF.

This clonotype was observed many times. V and J are TRBV2 and TRBJ1-5, with unresolved D. CDR1 SNHLY and CDR2 FYNNEI come from the germline V gene. Trimming removed 5 bases at V and 4 bases at J, with 12 bases between. The CDR3 covers 14 residues. The CDR3 here is CASSPDLGNQPQHF. Written as DNA, the CDR3 is TGTGCCAGCAGTCCTGACCTGGGGAATCAGCCCCAGCATTTT. Full variable domain (outside the CDR3, taken from reference TRBV2 and TRBJ1-5): EPEVTQTPSHQVTQMGQEVILRCVPISNHLYFYWYRQILGQKVEFLVSFYNNEISEKSEIFDDQFSVERPDGSNFTLKIRSTKLEDSAMYFCASSPDLGNQPQHFGDGTRLSIL.

This clonotype was found once. This sequence joins TRBV7-2 and TRBJ2-5, with TRBD1 matching 8 bases. Germline CDR1 is SGHTA and CDR2 is FQGNSA. The CDR3 runs to 14 residues. J was trimmed by 5 bases and V by 5 bases; bases with no gene match: 7. In DNA, the CDR3 is TGTGCCAGCAGCCTCGACAGGGGAGCGGAGACCCAGTACTTC. Encoded protein: CASSLDRGAETQYF.

This clonotype occurred once. CDR3 bases: TGCAGTGCTTTCAACCCCTTGGTCAGGGAGAGCACAGATACGCAGTATTTT. Protein: CSAFNPLVRESTDTQYF. The chain is built from TRBV20-1 and TRBJ2-3; possibly TRBD1 or TRBD2 for D (5 bases each). Deletions cut 5 bases from V and 0 bases from J, with 21 bases between. CDR1 and CDR2 from the germline V gene are DFQATT and SNEGSKA (reference sequence). The CDR3 sequence is 17 residues long.

The chain is built from TRBV4-1 and TRBJ2-1; D remains unclear. The V end was cut by 2 bases, the J end by 4 bases, with 21 bases between. The CDR3 is 18 amino acids. Germline V gene sequence: CDR1 MGHRA, CDR2 YSYEKL. Written as DNA, the CDR3 is TGCGCCAGCAGCCAAACCCAATTGGACCTCCACACTTACAATGAGCAGTTCTTC. Translating it yields CASSQTQLDLHTYNEQFF.

The table lists this clonotype with many counts. This sequence joins TRBV5-1 and TRBJ2-5; 15 bases map to TRBD2. V dropped 4 bases and J dropped 4; count of bases not matched to a gene: 2. CDR1 SGHRS and CDR2 YFSETQ come from the germline V gene. CDR3 size: 15 residues. The CDR3 region is CASSPGLAGGETQYF. In nucleotides, the CDR3 is TGCGCCAGCAGCCCGGGACTAGCGGGAGGAGAGACCCAGTACTTC.

There are many counts of this clonotype. The V and J genes are TRBV20-1 and TRBJ1-1; D gene unclear. CDR3 size: 15 residues. With 0 bases removed from V and 1 base from J, the gap between germline ends came to 12 bases. Per germline, CDR1 DFQATT and CDR2 SNEGSKA (reference sequence). As DNA, the CDR3 is TGCAGTGCTAGAGATTCTACGGCCCCGAACACTGAAGCTTTCTTT. This sequence encodes CSARDSTAPNTEAFF.

This clonotype has ten or more counts. The chain is built from TRBV20-1 and TRBJ2-3, with TRBD2 identical over 7 bases. The germline V gene has CDR1 DFQATT and CDR2 SNEGSKA (reference sequence). Unmatched junction bases numbered 6, after V lost 6 bases and J lost 0 bases. The CDR3 totals 14 residues. The DNA of the CDR3 is TGCAGTGCCACCAGCGGGGTTAGCACAGATACGCAGTATTTT. Translating it yields CSATSGVSTDTQYF.

This clonotype was picked up many times. The V gene is TRBV12-3 or TRBV12-4, the J gene TRBJ2-7; 8 nucleotides line up with TRBD2. This CDR3 has 14 residues. V dropped 1 base and J dropped 4; count of bases not matched to a gene: 3. The DNA for the CDR3 is TGTGCCAGCAGTTTAGTCTCTAGCGGGTACGAGCAGTACTTC. It specifies CASSLVSSGYEQYF.

This clonotype came up many times. The chain links TRBV18 to TRBJ2-7; D is ambiguous. CDR3 length: 14 residues. V was clipped by 2 bases and J by 2 bases, with 10 bases between them. Per the germline V gene, CDR1 is KGHSH and CDR2 is LQKENI. CDR3 protein: CASSPWSNPYEQYF. CDR3 DNA sequence: TGTGCCAGCTCACCATGGTCCAACCCCTACGAGCAGTACTTC. Using reference TRBV18 and TRBJ2-7 for the parts outside the CDR3, the full variable domain is NAGVMQNPRHLVRRRGQEARLRCSPMKGHSHVYWYRQLPEEGLKFMVYLQKENIIDESGMPKERFSAEFPKEGPSILRIQQVVRGDSAAYFCASSPWSNPYEQYFGPGTRLTVT.